The T cell receptor (beta chain) described here comes from a study of cytomegalovirus exposure and HLA in healthy donors (TCRdb year 2017). With regard to the full study: In an earlier analysis of under 600 of the donors, approximately 260 Gb of sequence data and just under 120 million unique TCR beta sequences from 180 million or so T cells were reported. About 330 gigabases of sequencing data and around 80 million unique TCR sequences made up an early release that covered over 550 HLA-typed donors. The genetic ancestry cluster associated with self-reported Caucasian donors included about 84% of the approximately 410 genotyped donors. The aim of the study was to test whether cataloging public T cell receptors could identify signatures of past pathogen exposure. Using immunosequencing, the study profiled T cell repertoires from some 670 subjects and related those repertoires to cytomegalovirus serostatus. Besides the first cohort of some 670 subjects, a separate validation cohort made up of 120 different subjects was used. To predict cytomegalovirus infection status, the study brought together high-throughput TCR immunosequencing, statistical association of individual TCRs with disease status, and machine learning. To study patterns of TCR occurrence, a later analysis re-analyzed previously published TCR beta repertoires from several hundred donors and added high-resolution HLA genotyping. Rather than using new phenotypic data, the later analysis identified candidate immune exposures from TCR beta sequences and from how often those sequences occurred across donors. In an earlier analysis of roughly 580 of the donors, high-throughput TCR beta sequencing was used to judge whether each TCR beta V gene segment behaved as functional or pseudogenic. Donor age, sex, ethnicity and CMV serostatus were collected together with the repertoire data. A later genetic analysis used genome-wide SNP genotypes for about 60% of the roughly 700 donors, treating that subset as a discovery cohort. All discovery cohort repertoires had been generated using a single sequencing platform. HLA typing included class I and class II loci at four-digit resolution. The number of typed donors differed by locus: roughly 629-630 for A, B, C, DRB1 and DQB1; some 500 for DQA1; 606 for DPA1; and around 470 for DPB1. Several DR-DQ haplotypes were treated as single units for association and clustering because of strong linkage in the cohort. Across 398 genotyped donors of the cohort, an average of roughly 250,000 unique TCR beta nucleotide sequences per donor were sequenced, and around 19% of those sequences were non-productive.

CDR1 and CDR2 are read off the germline V gene (reference sequence) as PRHDT and FYEKMQ. V and J are trimmed by 2 bases and 8 bases, and the gene matches miss 7 bases of the junction. The CDR3 sequence holds 14 residues, the cysteine and phenylalanine included. Only the CDR3 portion is preserved as DNA: 42 bases, with reading frame beginning at the first base. Library preparation employed the immunoSEQ multiplex PCR assay. A mixture of 60 forward primers for TCR Vbeta segments and 13 reverse primers for TCR Jbeta segments was used in the multiplex PCR. A multiplex PCR assay on genomic DNA amplified the CDR3 region of rearranged TCR beta genes. The Illumina HiSeq System was used to sequence the amplified TCR beta libraries as 87-base-pair reads. The authors' analysis ran thus. In a later analysis, 70 million to 95 million unique TCR beta chains were counted across the roughly 700 repertoires, and roughly 10 million of these chains were shared by at least two donors. To remove PCR and sequencing errors, raw reads were error-corrected and collapsed into unique sequences using a nearest-neighbor algorithm that merged closely related sequences. To assign V, D and J gene segments, CDR3 sequences were aligned to IMGT reference sequences. For a sequence to be retained, at least a six-nucleotide match to both a V gene segment and a J gene segment was required. Rearrangements were called productive when the CDR3 lacked stop codons and stayed in frame with V and J; all others were non-productive. Following IMGT convention, CDR3 was defined as the stretch from the second conserved V-encoded cysteine to the conserved J-encoded phenylalanine. Sequences without an unambiguous match to a single V gene segment were excluded from the earlier analysis of 450 to 750 of the donors. An earlier analysis of 500 to 600 of the donors classified V segments as functional when productive rearrangements were above 56.7% and as segregating when the standard deviation between donors was above 5%. A statistical classification framework was built for diagnosing cytomegalovirus status from the catalog of TCR beta chain sequences. In a later analysis, TCR nucleotide sequences were compared against IMGT/GENE-DB human TR gene sequences so that V and J genes could be assigned. The TCRdist pipeline was used in a later analysis to assign CDR3 sequences and most-parsimonious VDJ recombination scenarios. A later analysis defined each TCR beta chain by its CDR3 amino acid sequence plus V-gene family, and excluded reads lacking a unique V-gene family. As a way to deal with suspected cross-contamination and a sequencing artifact, a later analysis dropped roughly 620 nucleotide sequences that were highly shared and had low generation probability. In a later analysis, a clonal expansion index was calculated for each public chain from normalized within-repertoire ranks of inferred template counts. In a later analysis, generation probabilities were computed with a VDJ recombination model fitted to out-of-frame rearrangements, and the resulting probabilities were checked against IGoR. Hypergeometric tests were used in a later analysis to score TCR-TCR, TCR-HLA and TCR-CMV co-occurrence, with a repertoire-size bias correction applied to the TCR pairs. A later analysis estimated false discovery rates by permuting HLA or CMV assignments 20 times. In a later analysis, co-occurring TCRs were grouped using DBSCAN, with TCRdist sequence similarity added in when clustering inside HLA-allele-positive subsets. Repertoires with fewer than 30,000 or more than 120,000 public chains, plus five repertoires with anomalous nucleotide sharing, were excluded from co-occurrence clustering. TCRdb retrieved this table from immuneACCESS and kept in-frame rearrangements only. Not all clones are present; in checked studies, unresolved V genes account for under half, and no reason is known for the remainder. D and trimming come from the DNA, and the V and J calls and clone size come from that table. Within this sample are 150,000 to 200,000 clones, with 80% of them counted one time only. The ten top clones hold approximately 15% of the sample.

The cohort consisted of 600 to 750 healthy bone marrow donors. At the time of sampling, every cohort member was nominally healthy, though immune exposures that went unrecorded were likely present. The donor was CMV seronegative and was included in the group of approximately 350 seronegative cohort members. A peripheral blood sample was collected from each donor, and TCR beta sequencing was performed on peripheral blood mononuclear cells. Genomic DNA extraction from the blood cell samples was performed with the Qiagen DNeasy Blood Extraction Kit. Points the paper makes about the study in general: Sequencing depth was assumed to be roughly uniform across donors in the presence/absence analyses, though that assumption may not hold. A later genetic analysis reported fewer N-insertions in productive TCRs among donors in an Asian-associated ancestry cluster than the roughly 620-donor mean. Because HLA typing was unavailable for some donors at each locus, only the typed subset was used in association tests. In a later analysis, several top co-occurrence clusters were reported to appear linked to parvovirus B19, influenza, CMV and Epstein-Barr virus. This cohort had only TCR beta chains sequenced, and the lack of alpha or paired-chain data limited which features could be detected. In an earlier analysis of about 540 of the donors, most TCR beta V segments were observed in productive rearrangements about 87% or about 30% of the time, broadly matching IMGT annotations. Correlated functional status among segregating V segments might be attributable to linkage disequilibrium, but an unknown experimental factor could not be ruled out. In vitro tests confirmed that a few of the cytomegalovirus-associated TCR beta chains recognize cytomegalovirus antigens. Because the 87-base-pair reads could not distinguish some IMGT-functional V segments, including TRBV6-2 and TRBV6-3, those segments were excluded. The classifier was reported to diagnose cytomegalovirus status with high specificity and sensitivity in both the original and validation cohorts. V-gene and J-gene trimming of TCR beta chains was associated with a missense DCLRE1C variant in a later genetic analysis, and the association was replicated in an independent cohort. While some public TCRs were present in many individuals, most TCR sequences turned up only very rarely across donors. A further reported finding was that TCR beta sequences accurately predicted the HLA-A and HLA-B alleles for most subjects in the first cohort. In a later analysis, most CMV-associated TCR beta chains were found to appear HLA-restricted, with HLA associations seemingly driven largely by CMV exposure. A cluster of highly shared sequence variants was judged likely to be a technical artifact of the sequencing pipeline. The earlier analysis of 587 of the donors excluded 15 to 20 rarely observed V segments, including chromosome 9 orphons, because counts were too low. Immune exposure information for the cohort was limited to CMV serostatus. According to a later analysis, TCR association rates differed among HLA loci, with DRB1 alleles showing the most associated TCRs and HLA-C alleles showing the fewest. In a later analysis, HLA-associated TCR beta chains showed more clonal expansion and lower generation probabilities than non-associated chains that were equally common. It was suggested by the authors that the approach could potentially be generalized to other disease states and immunological phenotypes. A later analysis associated about 18,000 TCR beta sequences with specific HLA alleles at a false discovery rate of 0.05. Strong co-occurrence of HLA alleles, especially DR and DQ, made assigning TCR associations to individual alleles difficult. The study gave a list of 150 to 200 TCR beta chains associated with cytomegalovirus.

This clone was seen once. The antigen it binds to is not known. No much larger clonotype is one base removed from it; base qualities were not supplied. The V gene is TRBV13 and the J gene is TRBJ1-2; 8 central nucleotides agree with TRBD1. This clonotype was sampled from a woman aged 40-49 years in good health and CMV-seronegative. The sequencing input was PBMCs. The DNA sequence is TGTGCCAGCAGCTTAAACAGGGGGGATGACGGCTACACCTTC. It encodes CASSLNRGDDGYTF.